The next 28 T cell receptor beta chains were all read from a single sample in a study of glioma-infiltrating T cells after dendritic cell vaccination. Profiled with immunoSEQ multiplex PCR; TCRdb holds only in-frame clones, not every one. There are around 97,000 clones in the sample; about four fifths occur only once, and less than 15% lies in the top ten. The sample was blood, taken before dendritic cell vaccination. These receptors were obtained from a human donor with glioblastoma.

The CDR3 DNA follows: TGTGCCTGGAGTCCGACACTGAACACTGAAGCTTTCTTT. Translated, it gives CAWSPTLNTEAFF. J is TRBJ1-1 and V is TRBV30; no firm D call. The V end lost 2 bases, the J end lost 0 bases, and 7 bases lay between the germline ends. The CDR3 covers 13 residues. From germline, CDR1 is GTSNPN and CDR2 SVGIG (reference sequence).

This rearrangement joins TRBV11-3 to TRBJ2-1; D unclear. Trimming shortened V by 0 bases and J by 9 bases, and 12 bases separated the two germline ends. Germline-derived CDR1 and CDR2 are SGHNT and YENEEA. The CDR3 spans 14 residues. CDR3 bases: TGTGCCAGCAGCTTAGATTTAAGAAGTAGTGAGCAGTTCTTC. Encoded protein: CASSLDLRSSEQFF.

Comments on this clone: The same CDR3 is also encoded by other DNA sequences in this sample. This rearrangement joins TRBV7-2 to TRBJ1-2, with D uncertain. V lost 1 base, J lost 4 bases, and 7 bases lay in between. Germline values: CDR1 SGHTA, CDR2 FQGNSA. The CDR3 contains 13 residues. DNA of the CDR3: TGTGCCAGCAGCTTAGACAGAACCTATGGCTACACCTTC. Translated, it gives CASSLDRTYGYTF.

This clone was seen just once. V gene TRBV7-9 combines with J gene TRBJ2-3, with TRBD2 matching 10 bases. This CDR3 has 18 amino acids. The ends lost 2 bases at V and 2 bases at J; junction bases unmatched: 10. Germline CDR1 SEHNR, CDR2 FQNEAQ (reference sequence). The CDR3 reads CASSLLASGGSPTDTQYF. As DNA, the CDR3 is TGTGCCAGCAGCTTATTAGCTAGCGGGGGTTCTCCCACAGATACGCAGTATTTT. The whole variable domain, remainder taken from reference TRBV7-9 and TRBJ2-3, is DTGVSQNPRHKITKRGQNVTFRCDPISEHNRLYWYRQTLGQGPEFLTYFQNEAQLEKSRLLSDRFSAERPKGSFSTLEIQRTEQGDSAMYLCASSLLASGGSPTDTQYFGPGTRLTVL.

In its sample, this clone was seen a few times. V usage is TRBV5-1 and J usage is TRBJ2-5; TRBD2 aligns across 8 bases. The CDR3 is 16 amino acids. The V gene end was trimmed by 0 bases and the J gene end by 5 bases; junction bases not matched to a gene: 9. The germline V gene encodes CDR1 SGHRS and CDR2 YFSETQ. CDR3 sequence (DNA): TGCGCCAGCAGCTTGGCCATCGGGGGGGCCGGTGAGACCCAGTACTTC. Translation gives CASSLAIGGAGETQYF.

This sequence joins TRBV6-6 and TRBJ1-3, with D uncertain. The germline CDR1 and CDR2 sequences are MNHNY and SVGAGI (reference sequence). The ends were cut back, 6 bases at V and 4 bases at J, with 10 bases in the middle. The CDR3 is 13 amino acids. The CDR3 loop is CASSQYPGNTIYF. Written as DNA, the CDR3 is TGTGCCAGCAGCCAGTACCCCGGAAACACCATATATTTT.

The chain employs TRBV18 and TRBJ2-1; D perhaps matches TRBD2 (6 bases). Trimming took off 0 bases at V and 6 bases at J, with 18 bases between the two ends. Per germline, CDR1 KGHSH and CDR2 LQKENI. The CDR3 is made up of 17 amino acids. The CDR3 DNA sequence: TGTGCCAGCTCACCACCGAGTGGGGTAGCGGCCTCCAATGAGCAGTTCTTC. It is translated as CASSPPSGVAASNEQFF.

The chain couples TRBV4-3 to TRBJ1-2; D perhaps matches TRBD1 (5 bases). V shed 1 base and J shed 3 bases, with 21 bases lying between them. The CDR3 length is 18 residues. From germline, CDR1 is LGHNA and CDR2 YSLEER. CDR3 amino acids: CASSQAPRGEVWDYGYTF. DNA of the CDR3: TGCGCCAGCAGCCAAGCCCCTCGGGGGGAGGTGTGGGACTATGGCTACACCTTC.

V gene TRBV18 combines with J gene TRBJ2-3; D might be TRBD1 (5 bases). CDR1 is KGHSH and CDR2 is LQKENI in the germline V gene. V lost 6 bases to trimming and J lost 0 bases, with 10 bases between them. There are 14 residues in the CDR3. The CDR3 bases are TGTGCCAGCTCGAGGACACCTAGCACAGATACGCAGTATTTT. This gives the protein CASSRTPSTDTQYF.

The rearrangement uses TRBV5-1 and TRBJ2-2; TRBD2 matches at 7 bases. The CDR3 has 14 amino acids. Trimming took 5 bases from V and 7 from J; bases not matched to a gene: 8. Per germline, CDR1 SGHRS and CDR2 YFSETQ. This chain's CDR3 is CASRLGGSGGELFF. The CDR3, as DNA: TGCGCCAGCAGGCTTGGCGGGAGTGGCGGGGAGCTGTTTTTT.

The V call is TRBV5-1, the J call TRBJ2-5; perhaps TRBD1 as D (5 bases). CDR3 length: 14 amino acids. V lost 0 bases and J lost 5, with 11 bases in between. Germline V gene lookup returns CDR1 SGHRS and CDR2 YFSETQ. The CDR3 loop is CASSLGQTGETQYF. CDR3 nucleotides: TGCGCCAGCAGCTTGGGACAGACTGGGGAGACCCAGTACTTC.

The rearrangement uses TRBV18 and TRBJ2-2; a possible D gene is TRBD1 (6 bases). CDR3 length: 15 residues. V lost 3 bases to trimming and J lost 7 bases, with 15 bases between them. Per germline, CDR1 KGHSH and CDR2 LQKENI. The CDR3 coding sequence is TGTGCCAGCTCACCTCTGGTCCAGGGGATCGGGGAGCTGTTTTTT. Translated, it gives CASSPLVQGIGELFF.

The chain uses TRBV9 and TRBJ2-1; 11 nucleotides match TRBD2. This CDR3 is 17 amino acids long. The germline V gene has CDR1 SGDLS and CDR2 YYNGEE. The junction had 9 bases not matched to a gene; V was cut back by 0 bases and J by 7 bases. CDR3 protein: CASSVAPTSGGENEQFF. The CDR3, as DNA: TGTGCCAGCAGCGTAGCCCCCACTAGCGGGGGTGAAAATGAGCAGTTCTTC.

The chain combines TRBV5-4 with TRBJ1-1; D is perhaps TRBD1 (6 bases). Looked up from germline, CDR1 is SGHNT and CDR2 is YYREEE (reference sequence). CDR3 length equals 14 residues. The V end lost 1 base, the J end lost 2 bases, and 9 bases lay between the germline ends. The CDR3 region has the DNA TGTGCCAGCAGCTTGTGGGGGGGCAACACTGAAGCTTTCTTT. Encoded protein: CASSLWGGNTEAFF.

The chain employs TRBV6-8 and TRBJ2-7; D is possibly TRBD1 (6 bases). V was trimmed by 8 bases and J by 1 base, leaving 15 bases between them. The germline V gene has CDR1 MNHGY and CDR2 SAAAGT. The CDR3 length is 14 residues. The CDR3 spells CASCGARGSYEQYF. CDR3 nucleotides: TGTGCCAGCTGTGGGGCGAGGGGGTCCTACGAGCAGTACTTC.

This chain uses TRBV6-6 with TRBJ1-2, with 9 bases that match TRBD1. The CDR3 consists of 15 residues. Looked up from germline, CDR1 is MNHNY and CDR2 is SVGAGI (reference sequence). V shed 6 bases, J shed 8 bases, and the junction held 13 bases outside the gene matches. CDR3 sequence: CASSKPQGAGYGYTF. The CDR3, as DNA: TGTGCCAGCAGCAAGCCACAGGGGGCGGGATACGGCTACACCTTC.

V is TRBV19 and J is TRBJ1-1; possible D gene TRBD1, 6 bases. The CDR3 extends over 16 amino acids. V was shortened by 3 bases and J by 0 bases, with 14 bases between the two germline ends. CDR1 is LNHDA and CDR2 is SQIVND in the germline V gene (reference sequence). The CDR3 sequence: CASSISGTYLNTEAFF. The CDR3 coding sequence is TGTGCCAGTAGTATTTCAGGGACATACCTGAACACTGAAGCTTTCTTT.

This rearrangement joins TRBV19 to TRBJ1-1, with D hard to call. The CDR3 totals 16 residues. Trimming pared 4 bases from V and 5 bases from J, leaving 20 bases between. The germline V gene has CDR1 LNHDA and CDR2 SQIVND (reference sequence). CDR3 region: CASSRREPGGGTEAFF. Here the CDR3 DNA reads TGTGCCAGTAGTAGGCGGGAGCCCGGTGGAGGAACTGAAGCTTTCTTT.

The chain combines TRBV19 with TRBJ1-2, with 12 nucleotides matching TRBD1. J gave up 5 bases and V 8 bases, and 3 bases lay outside the gene matches. The CDR3 has 13 amino acids. Germline V gene lookup returns CDR1 LNHDA and CDR2 SQIVND (reference sequence). The CDR3 bases are TGTGCCAGTCGGGACAGGGGGCGTTATGGCTACACCTTC. This encodes CASRDRGRYGYTF.

This clone showed up just a few times. The chain has TRBV19 and TRBJ1-2; 7 nucleotides align to TRBD1. Germline CDR1 and CDR2: LNHDA and SQIVND (reference sequence). V lost 8 bases and J lost 2; bases outside the gene matches: 2. This CDR3 is 12 amino acids long. The CDR3 protein is CASGGQNYGYTF. CDR3 in DNA: TGTGCCAGTGGGGGACAGAACTATGGCTACACCTTC.

The rearrangement links TRBV19 to TRBJ2-6; TRBD2 aligns across 7 bases. Trimming at V came to 4 bases and at J to 2 bases, leaving 17 bases not matched to a gene. Per germline, CDR1 LNHDA and CDR2 SQIVND (reference sequence). The CDR3 consists of 20 residues. The CDR3 DNA follows: TGTGCCAGTAGTACCGGGGGGATTAGGAGACGCTGGCCTGGGGCCAACGTCCTGACTTTC. Translated, it gives CASSTGGIRRRWPGANVLTF.

The chain employs TRBV5-1 and TRBJ1-2; 9 bases are a match to TRBD1. The CDR3 is made up of 17 amino acids. The trim removed 0 bases at V and 3 bases at J, leaving 9 bases unmatched. CDR1 SGHRS and CDR2 YFSETQ come from the germline V gene. CDR3 coding DNA: TGCGCCAGCAGCTTGGAGACAGGGGGTAATGGTGACTATGGCTACACCTTC. Amino acids: CASSLETGGNGDYGYTF.

This sequence joins TRBV6-4 and TRBJ2-3; a weak D match, TRBD1 (6 bases). Trimming left V 6 bases short and J 3 bases short, with 13 bases between. CDR1 and CDR2 (germline): MRHNA, SNTAGT. The length of the CDR3 is 14 residues. The CDR3 loop reads CASSETGTTDTQYF. The CDR3 DNA sequence: TGTGCCAGCAGCGAAACAGGGACGACAGATACGCAGTATTTT.

The chain has TRBV6-5 and TRBJ2-7; TRBD2 matches 9 bases. With 9 bases clipped from V and 0 bases from J, the junction kept 6 bases outside the gene matches. The CDR3 covers 14 residues. Germline CDR1 and CDR2: MNHEY and SVGAGI. CDR3: CARGAGGLSYEQYF. The CDR3 DNA reads TGTGCCAGGGGAGCGGGGGGTCTCTCCTACGAGCAGTACTTC.

The chain recombines TRBV5-4 with TRBJ1-4; unclear D gene. Germline CDR1 and CDR2: SGHNT and YYREEE (reference sequence). V was cut by 4 bases and J by 2 bases, with 9 bases left in between. The CDR3 has 14 amino acids. In DNA, the CDR3 is TGTGCCAGCAGCCGGGATCCGACTAATGAAAAACTGTTTTTT. Its protein is CASSRDPTNEKLFF.

The V gene is TRBV6-5, the J gene TRBJ2-7; 9 positions agree with TRBD1. The trim removed 5 bases at V and 3 bases at J, leaving 8 bases unmatched. The CDR3 is 15 residues long. Germline lookup yields CDR1 MNHEY and CDR2 SVGAGI. The CDR3, as DNA: TGTGCCAGCAGTCCCCCGGGACAGGGAAACTACGAGCAGTACTTC. Its translation: CASSPPGQGNYEQYF.

V gene TRBV5-1 combines with J gene TRBJ1-2; no clear D. The CDR3 consists of 14 residues. V gave up 0 bases and J gave up 8 bases, with 14 bases separating them. CDR1 and CDR2 (germline): SGHRS, YFSETQ. CDR3 protein: CASSLAFGNYGYTF. CDR3 in DNA: TGCGCCAGCAGCTTGGCGTTCGGTAATTACGGCTACACCTTC. The whole variable domain, remainder taken from reference TRBV5-1 and TRBJ1-2, is KAGVTQTPRYLIKTRGQQVTLSCSPISGHRSVSWYQQTPGQGLQFLFEYFSETQRNKGNFPGRFSGRQFSNSRSEMNVSTLELGDSALYLCASSLAFGNYGYTFGSGTRLTVV.

This clone was seen a single time. The rearrangement links TRBV2 to TRBJ1-6, with TRBD1 matching 7 bases. The CDR3 is 13 amino acids. V lost 8 bases, J lost 7 bases, and 5 bases stayed unmatched. CDR1 is SNHLY and CDR2 is FYNNEI in the germline V gene. CDR3 in amino acids: CASFDRDNSPLHF. For the CDR3, the DNA is TGTGCCAGCTTTGACAGGGACAATTCACCCCTCCACTTT.